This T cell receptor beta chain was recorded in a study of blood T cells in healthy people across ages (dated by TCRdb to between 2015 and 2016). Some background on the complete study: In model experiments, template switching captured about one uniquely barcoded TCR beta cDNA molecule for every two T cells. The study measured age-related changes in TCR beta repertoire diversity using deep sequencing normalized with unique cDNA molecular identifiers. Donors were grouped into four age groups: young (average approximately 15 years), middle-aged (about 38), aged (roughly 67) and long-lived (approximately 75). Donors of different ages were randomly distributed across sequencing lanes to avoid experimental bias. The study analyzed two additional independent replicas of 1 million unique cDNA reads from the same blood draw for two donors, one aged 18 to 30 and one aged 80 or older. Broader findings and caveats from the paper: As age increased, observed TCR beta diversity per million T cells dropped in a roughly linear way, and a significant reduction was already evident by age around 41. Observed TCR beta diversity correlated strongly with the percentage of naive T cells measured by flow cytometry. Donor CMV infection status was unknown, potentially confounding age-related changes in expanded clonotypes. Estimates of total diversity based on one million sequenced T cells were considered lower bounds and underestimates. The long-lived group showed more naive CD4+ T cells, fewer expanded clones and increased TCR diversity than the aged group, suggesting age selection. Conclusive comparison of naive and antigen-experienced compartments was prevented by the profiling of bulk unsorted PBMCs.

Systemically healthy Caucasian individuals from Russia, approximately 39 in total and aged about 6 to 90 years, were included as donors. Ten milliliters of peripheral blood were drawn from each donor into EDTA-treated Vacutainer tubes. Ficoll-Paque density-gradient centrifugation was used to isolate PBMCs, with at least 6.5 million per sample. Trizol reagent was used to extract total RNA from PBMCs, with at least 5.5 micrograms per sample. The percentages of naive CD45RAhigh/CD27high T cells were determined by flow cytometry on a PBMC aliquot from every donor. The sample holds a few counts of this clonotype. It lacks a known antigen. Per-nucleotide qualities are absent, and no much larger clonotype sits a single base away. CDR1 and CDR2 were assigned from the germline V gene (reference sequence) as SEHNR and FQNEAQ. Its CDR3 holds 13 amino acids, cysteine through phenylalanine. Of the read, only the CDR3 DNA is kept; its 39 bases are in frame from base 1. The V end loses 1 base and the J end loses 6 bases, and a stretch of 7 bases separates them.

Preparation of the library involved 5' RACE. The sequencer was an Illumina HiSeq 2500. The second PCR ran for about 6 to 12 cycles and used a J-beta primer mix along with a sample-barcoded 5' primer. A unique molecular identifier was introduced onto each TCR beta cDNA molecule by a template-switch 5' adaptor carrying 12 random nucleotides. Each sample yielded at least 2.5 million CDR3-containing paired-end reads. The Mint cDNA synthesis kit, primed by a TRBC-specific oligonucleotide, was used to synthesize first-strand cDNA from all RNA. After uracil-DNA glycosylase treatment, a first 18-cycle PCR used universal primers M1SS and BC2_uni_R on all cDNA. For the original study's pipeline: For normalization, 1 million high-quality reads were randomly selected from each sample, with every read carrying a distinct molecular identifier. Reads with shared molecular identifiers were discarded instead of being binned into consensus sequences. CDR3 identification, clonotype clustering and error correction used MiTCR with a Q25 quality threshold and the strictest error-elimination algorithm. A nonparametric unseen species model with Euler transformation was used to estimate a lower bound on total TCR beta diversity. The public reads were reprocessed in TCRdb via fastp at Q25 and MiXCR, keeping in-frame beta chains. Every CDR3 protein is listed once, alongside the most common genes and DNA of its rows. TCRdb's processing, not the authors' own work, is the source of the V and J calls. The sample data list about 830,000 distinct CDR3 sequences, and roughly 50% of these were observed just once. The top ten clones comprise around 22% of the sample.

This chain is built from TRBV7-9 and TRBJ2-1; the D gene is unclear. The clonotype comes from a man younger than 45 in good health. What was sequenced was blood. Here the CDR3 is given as CASSLVIPNEQFF. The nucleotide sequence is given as TGTGCCAGCAGCTTAGTCATTCCCAATGAGCAGTTCTTC.